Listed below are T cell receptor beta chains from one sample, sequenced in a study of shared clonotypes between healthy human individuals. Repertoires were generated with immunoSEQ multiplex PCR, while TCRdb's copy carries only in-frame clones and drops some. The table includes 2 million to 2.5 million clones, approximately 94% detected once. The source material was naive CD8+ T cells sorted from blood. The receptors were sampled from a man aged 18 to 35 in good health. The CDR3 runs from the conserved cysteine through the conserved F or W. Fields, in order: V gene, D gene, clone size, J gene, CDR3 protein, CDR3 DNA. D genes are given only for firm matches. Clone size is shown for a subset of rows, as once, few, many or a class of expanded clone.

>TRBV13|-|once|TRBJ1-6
CASSFGPPGRLNSPLHF
TGTGCCAGCAGCTTCGGGCCCCCGGGGCGTTTGAATTCACCCCTCCACTTT
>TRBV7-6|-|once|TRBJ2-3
CASSLLGTADTQYF
TGTGCCAGCAGCCTTTTGGGGACTGCGGATACGCAGTATTTT
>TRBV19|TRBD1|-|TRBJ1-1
CASQGENTEAFF
TGTGCCAGTCAGGGGGAGAACACTGAAGCTTTCTTT
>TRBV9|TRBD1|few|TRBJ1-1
CASSVGQGNTEAFF
TGTGCCAGCAGCGTAGGACAGGGGAACACTGAAGCTTTCTTT
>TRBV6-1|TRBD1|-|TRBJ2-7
CASSEDSGTGEYEQYF
TGTGCCAGCAGTGAAGATTCTGGGACAGGGGAATACGAGCAGTACTTC
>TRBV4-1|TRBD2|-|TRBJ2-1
CASSQWGAAGTSGYNEQFF
TGCGCCAGCAGCCAATGGGGGGCAGCCGGGACTAGCGGGTACAATGAGCAGTTCTTC
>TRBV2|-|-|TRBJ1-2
CASSPGHGHYGYTF
TGTGCCAGCAGTCCGGGCCACGGGCACTATGGCTACACCTTC
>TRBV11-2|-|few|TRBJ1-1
CASSSTSMNTEAFF
TGTGCCAGCAGCTCGACAAGTATGAACACTGAAGCTTTCTTT
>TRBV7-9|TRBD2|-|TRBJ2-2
CASSPASGRDTGELFF
TGTGCCAGCAGCCCCGCAAGCGGGAGGGACACCGGGGAGCTGTTTTTT
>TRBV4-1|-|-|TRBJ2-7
CASSQVGVGHRDEQYF
TGCGCCAGCAGCCAAGTTGGGGTCGGCCACAGGGACGAGCAGTACTTC
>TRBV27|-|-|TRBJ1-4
CASRFNGPGGEKLFF
TGTGCCAGCAGGTTTAATGGTCCCGGGGGTGAAAAACTGTTTTTT
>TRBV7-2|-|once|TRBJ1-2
CASSLSGSRYGYTF
TGTGCCAGCAGCTTATCTGGATCCCGCTATGGCTACACCTTC
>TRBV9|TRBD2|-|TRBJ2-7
CASSAGLGGGTEQYF
TGTGCCAGCAGCGCGGGACTAGGGGGAGGTACCGAGCAGTACTTC
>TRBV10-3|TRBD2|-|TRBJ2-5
CAIRRLAQETQYF
TGTGCCATCAGGAGACTAGCTCAAGAGACCCAGTACTTC
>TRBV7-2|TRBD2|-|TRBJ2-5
CASSLVAGGKQETQYF
TGTGCCAGCAGCTTAGTAGCGGGAGGGAAGCAAGAGACCCAGTACTTC
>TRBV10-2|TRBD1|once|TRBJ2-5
CASSSEYRDRGETQYF
TGCGCCAGCAGCTCCGAGTACCGGGACAGGGGAGAGACCCAGTACTTC
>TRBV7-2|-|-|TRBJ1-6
CASSSDSGTWSSYNSPLHF
TGTGCCAGCAGCTCCGATTCCGGGACATGGAGCTCCTATAATTCACCCCTCCACTTT
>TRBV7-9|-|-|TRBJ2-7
CASSYAMDEQYF
TGTGCCAGCAGCTACGCCATGGACGAGCAGTACTTC
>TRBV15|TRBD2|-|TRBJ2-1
CATSRTPAGSFDNEQFF
TGTGCCACCAGCAGGACTCCAGCGGGGTCATTCGACAATGAGCAGTTCTTC
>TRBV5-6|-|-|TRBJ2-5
CASSSGETQETQYF
TGTGCCAGCAGCTCTGGGGAAACACAAGAGACCCAGTACTTC
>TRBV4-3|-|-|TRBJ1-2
CASSQDLGDSGYTF
TGCGCCAGCAGCCAAGATCTTGGGGATTCGGGCTACACCTTC
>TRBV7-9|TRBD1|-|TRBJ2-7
CASSFETGGRSSYEQYF
TGTGCCAGCAGCTTCGAGACAGGGGGCCGAAGCTCCTACGAGCAGTACTTC
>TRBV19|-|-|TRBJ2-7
CASSLTSAGYEQYF
TGTGCCAGTAGCCTGACGTCGGCGGGCTACGAGCAGTACTTC
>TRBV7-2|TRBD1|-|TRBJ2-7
CASSVDRDYEQYF
TGTGCCAGCAGCGTTGACAGGGATTACGAGCAGTACTTC
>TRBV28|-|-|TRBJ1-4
CASSLVGATNEKLFF
TGTGCCAGCAGTTTAGTAGGAGCAACTAATGAAAAACTGTTTTTT
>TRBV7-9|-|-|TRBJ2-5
CASSPTNQPGQANQETQYF
TGTGCCAGCAGCCCAACCAACCAGCCGGGACAAGCGAACCAAGAGACCCAGTACTTC
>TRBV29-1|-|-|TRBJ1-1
CSVVTGNTEAFF
TGCAGCGTTGTGACAGGGAACACTGAAGCTTTCTTT
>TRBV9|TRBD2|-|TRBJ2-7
CASSAGLAEIYEQYF
TGTGCCAGCAGCGCAGGACTAGCGGAAATCTACGAGCAGTACTTC
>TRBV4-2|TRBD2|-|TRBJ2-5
CASSQPTSGQETQYF
TGTGCCAGCAGCCAACCGACTAGCGGACAAGAGACCCAGTACTTC
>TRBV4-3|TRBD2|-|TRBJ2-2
CASSRTLAGGPGGELFF
TGCGCCAGCAGCCGGACTCTAGCGGGAGGGCCGGGCGGGGAGCTGTTTTTT
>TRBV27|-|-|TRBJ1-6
CASTLGPSSPLHF
TGTGCCAGCACCCTGGGGCCTAGTTCACCCCTCCACTTT
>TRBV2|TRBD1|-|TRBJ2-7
CASRNRGTNYEQYF
TGTGCCAGCCGAAACAGGGGGACCAACTACGAGCAGTACTTC
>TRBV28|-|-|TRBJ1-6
CASSFQGTNSPLHF
TGTGCCAGCAGTTTCCAGGGGACTAATTCACCCCTCCACTTT
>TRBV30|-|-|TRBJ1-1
CAWSALGGTEAFF
TGTGCCTGGAGTGCTCTAGGGGGGACTGAAGCTTTCTTT
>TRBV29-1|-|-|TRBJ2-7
CSAAMSWGYEQYF
TGCAGCGCAGCTATGTCATGGGGCTACGAGCAGTACTTC
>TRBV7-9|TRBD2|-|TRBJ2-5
CASSHPEEGLQETQYF
TGTGCCAGCAGCCATCCCGAGGAGGGACTACAGGAGACCCAGTACTTC
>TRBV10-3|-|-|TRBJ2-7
CATQISYEQYF
TGTGCCACCCAGATATCCTACGAGCAGTACTTC
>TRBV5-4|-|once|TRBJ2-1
CASSHFGSSYNEQFF
TGTGCCAGCAGTCACTTCGGGAGCTCCTACAATGAGCAGTTCTTC
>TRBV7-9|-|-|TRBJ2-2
CASSPRSGEAGELFF
TGTGCCAGCAGCCCAAGATCTGGGGAGGCCGGGGAGCTGTTTTTT
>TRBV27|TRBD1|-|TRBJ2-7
CASSKGQGGYEQYF
TGTGCCAGCAGTAAAGGACAGGGGGGCTACGAGCAGTACTTC
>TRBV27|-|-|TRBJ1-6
CASSFGGGSPLHF
TGTGCCAGCAGTTTCGGGGGGGGTTCACCCCTCCACTTT
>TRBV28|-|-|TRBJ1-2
CASSLRTNYGYTF
TGTGCCAGCAGTTTGAGAACTAACTATGGCTACACCTTC
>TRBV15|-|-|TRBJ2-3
CATSRAAVLTDTQYF
TGTGCCACCAGCAGAGCAGCGGTTCTCACAGATACGCAGTATTTT
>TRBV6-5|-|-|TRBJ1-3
CASSVSGLPGNTIYF
TGTGCCAGCAGCGTTTCAGGATTGCCTGGAAACACCATATATTTT